The 20 T cell receptor beta chains reported below all come from one sample, sequenced in a study of blood T cell repertoires in COVID-19. Measured with immunoSEQ multiplex PCR; TCRdb has only the in-frame clones, and not every one. This repertoire shows 90,000 to 120,000 clones, about 87% found once; its top ten account for around 6.5%. Sequences were obtained from peripheral blood. The receptors were sampled from a man between 45 and 60 years old with active or convalescent COVID-19.

The chain joins TRBV7-2 to TRBJ2-3; TRBD2 matches at 12 bases. V gave up 2 bases and J gave up 2 bases; unmatched junction bases: 2. Germline values: CDR1 SGHTA, CDR2 FQGNSA. This CDR3 comprises 16 residues. DNA of the CDR3: TGTGCCAGCAGCTTACTAGCGGGAGGGTACACAGATACGCAGTATTTT. Translating gives CASSLLAGGYTDTQYF.

This sequence joins TRBV28 and TRBJ1-2, with unresolved D. Germline loops: CDR1 MDHEN, CDR2 SYDVKM. This CDR3 is built from 14 residues. V lost 1 base, J lost 5 bases, and 11 bases lay in between. The CDR3 region has the DNA TGTGCCAGCAGTTTATCGGGGTTTGGGTATGGCTACACCTTC. This gives the protein CASSLSGFGYGYTF.

This clone was observed a handful of times. The genes are TRBV7-2 and TRBJ1-2; TRBD1 aligns across 7 bases. There are 14 residues in the CDR3. Trimming removed 5 bases from V and 7 bases from J; junction bases left unmatched: 10. From germline, CDR1 is SGHTA and CDR2 FQGNSA. The CDR3 coding sequence is TGTGCCAGCAGCCCGGAACCGGGACAGCCTGGCTACACCTTC. Translating it yields CASSPEPGQPGYTF.

The DNA for the CDR3 is TGTGCCAGCAGCCAAGATGCGGGAGTCGGGGAGCAGTTCTTC. Its protein product is CASSQDAGVGEQFF. The J gene is TRBJ2-1, the V gene TRBV11-2; 7 nucleotides match TRBD2. The CDR3 is 14 residues long. Germline V gene lookup returns CDR1 SGHAT and CDR2 FQNNGV. V gave up 5 bases and J gave up 10 bases; unmatched junction bases: 11.

The chain combines TRBV24-1 with TRBJ2-1; 8 bases map to TRBD2. The CDR3 extends over 18 amino acids. V gave up 3 bases and J gave up 5 bases; unmatched junction bases: 14. The V gene's germline CDR1 is KGHDR and CDR2 SFDVKD. As DNA, the CDR3 is TGTGCCACCAGTGATGGTCTCGCAAAGTGGACTAGCAACAATGAGCAGTTCTTC. Protein sequence: CATSDGLAKWTSNNEQFF.

The chain employs TRBV18 and TRBJ2-2; possible D gene TRBD2, 5 bases. This CDR3 region has 15 residues. Germline V lookup: CDR1 KGHSH, CDR2 LQKENI. V lost 2 bases to trimming and J lost 3 bases, with 10 bases between them. CDR3 nucleotides: TGTGCCAGCTCACCAATTGCGAGGGACACCGGGGAGCTGTTTTTT. Translation: CASSPIARDTGELFF. The full variable domain, in which reference TRBV18 and TRBJ2-2 provide the parts outside the CDR3, is NAGVMQNPRHLVRRRGQEARLRCSPMKGHSHVYWYRQLPEEGLKFMVYLQKENIIDESGMPKERFSAEFPKEGPSILRIQQVVRGDSAAYFCASSPIARDTGELFFGEGSRLTVL.

The chain recombines TRBV15 with TRBJ2-5, with 11 bases aligning to TRBD2. CDR1 and CDR2 (germline): LNHNV, YYDKDF (reference sequence). CDR3 length: 20 residues. V shed 1 base, J shed 3 bases, and the junction held 16 bases outside the gene matches. Written as DNA, the CDR3 is TGTGCCACCAGCAGAGGCCCACTAGCGGGAGAGGCCGATTTTAAAGAGACCCAGTACTTC. This gives the protein CATSRGPLAGEADFKETQYF.

This clone has just one count. The chain uses TRBV28 and TRBJ2-2, with TRBD2 identical over 10 bases. Looked up from germline, CDR1 is MDHEN and CDR2 is SYDVKM. The CDR3 is made up of 16 amino acids. V gave up 3 bases and J gave up 4 bases; unmatched junction bases: 5. This CDR3 reads CASSFGGLASTGELFF. The CDR3 DNA reads TGTGCCAGCAGTTTTGGGGGACTAGCGAGCACCGGGGAGCTGTTTTTT.

The chain is built from TRBV9 and TRBJ1-5; D is uncertain. Germline V gene sequence: CDR1 SGDLS, CDR2 YYNGEE. With 3 bases removed from V and 4 bases from J, the gap between germline ends came to 17 bases. The CDR3 spans 16 residues. CDR3: CASSGLPGIGNQPQHF. CDR3 coding DNA: TGTGCCAGCAGCGGTTTGCCGGGAATTGGGAATCAGCCCCAGCATTTT. The full variable domain, its missing parts supplied by reference TRBV9 and TRBJ1-5, is DSGVTQTPKHLITATGQRVTLRCSPRSGDLSVYWYQQSLDQGLQFLIQYYNGEERAKGNILERFSAQQFPDLHSELNLSSLELGDSALYFCASSGLPGIGNQPQHFGDGTRLSIL.

The V call is TRBV6-5, the J call TRBJ2-7; D remains unclear. Trimming pared 0 bases from V and 2 bases from J, leaving 11 bases between. Per the germline V gene, CDR1 is MNHEY and CDR2 is SVGAGI. The length of the CDR3 is 15 residues. The CDR3 nucleotides are TGTGCCAGCAGTTACTCGATGGGCCGTACCTACGAGCAGTACTTC. Translated: CASSYSMGRTYEQYF.

The chain has TRBV11-2 and TRBJ2-5, with D possibly being TRBD1 (5 bases). Per the germline V gene, CDR1 is SGHAT and CDR2 is FQNNGV. Between the trimmed V and J ends, which lost 5 bases and 2 bases, there was a span of 9 bases. The length of the CDR3 is 13 residues. The CDR3 nucleotides are TGTGCCAGCAGCCAGGGTACGCAAGAGACCCAGTACTTC. This gives the protein CASSQGTQETQYF.

The rearrangement joins TRBV19 to TRBJ2-1; 12 nucleotides align to TRBD2. V lost 3 bases, J lost 8 bases, and 5 bases stayed unmatched. The CDR3 is made up of 15 amino acids. Germline V gives CDR1 LNHDA, CDR2 SQIVND (reference sequence). CDR3 in DNA: TGTGCCAGTAGTATGACTAGCGGGAGAAGCGATGAGCAGTTCTTC. Translating it yields CASSMTSGRSDEQFF.

This chain connects TRBV24-1 to TRBJ2-1; 9 bases are shared with TRBD1. The germline V gene has CDR1 KGHDR and CDR2 SFDVKD. The CDR3 contains 16 residues. Germline trimming cut 4 bases from V and 8 bases from J; bases unmatched to any gene: 11. The CDR3 coding sequence is TGTGCCACCAGTGACCCCGGGACAGGGTATGGCGATGAGCAGTTCTTC. Its protein product is CATSDPGTGYGDEQFF.

The chain employs TRBV3-1 (or the pseudogene TRBV3-2) and TRBJ2-1; D may be TRBD2 (6 bases). The CDR3 extends over 14 amino acids. Trimming shortened V by 0 bases and J by 6 bases, and 9 bases separated the two germline ends. CDR1 is LGHDT and CDR2 is YNNKEL in the germline V gene (reference sequence). This CDR3 is CASSQDFGGNEQFF. The CDR3 DNA follows: TGTGCCAGCAGCCAAGATTTCGGGGGCAATGAGCAGTTCTTC.

V is TRBV4-3 and J is TRBJ2-1; TRBD2 matches 7 bases. V gave up 2 bases and J gave up 1 base; unmatched junction bases: 5. Germline CDR1 reads LGHNA; CDR2 reads YSLEER. The CDR3 totals 16 residues. The CDR3 protein is CASSQWASGSYNEQFF. DNA of the CDR3: TGCGCCAGCAGCCAATGGGCTAGCGGATCCTACAATGAGCAGTTCTTC.

The V and J genes are TRBV28 and TRBJ2-7; D perhaps matches TRBD2 (6 bases). V was cut by 4 bases and J by 0 bases, with 16 bases left in between. Germline CDR1 reads MDHEN; CDR2 reads SYDVKM. CDR3 length: 16 residues. CDR3 region: CASSSYRDSSSYEQYF. The CDR3 nucleotides read TGTGCCAGCAGTTCATACCGGGACTCCAGCTCCTACGAGCAGTACTTC.

Note on this clone: A read error may produce the germline difference seen at one junction end. The rearrangement links TRBV27 to TRBJ1-2; D not resolved. The CDR3 has 10 residues. CDR1 is MNHEY, CDR2 SMNVEV, per germline (reference sequence). CDR3: CASSFSRTLF. As DNA, the CDR3 is TGTGCCAGCAGTTTTAGTCGCACTCTCTTC.

The chain is built from TRBV15 and TRBJ2-5; TRBD1 matches at 9 bases. The CDR3 sequence is 14 residues long. Unmatched junction bases numbered 2, after V lost 3 bases and J lost 3 bases. CDR1 is LNHNV, CDR2 YYDKDF, per germline (reference sequence). The CDR3 sequence is CATSRRTGEETQYF. The CDR3 DNA sequence: TGTGCCACCAGCAGGAGGACAGGGGAAGAGACCCAGTACTTC.

V gene TRBV9 combines with J gene TRBJ1-2, with 7 bases fitting TRBD1. The CDR3 runs to 13 residues. CDR1 SGDLS and CDR2 YYNGEE come from the germline V gene. Trimming removed 6 bases from V and 1 base from J; junction bases left unmatched: 3. CDR3 sequence reads: CASKSGGNYGYTF. As DNA, the CDR3 is TGTGCCAGCAAGTCAGGGGGTAACTATGGCTACACCTTC.

The table lists this clone with a count of one. V gene TRBV12-3 or TRBV12-4 combines with J gene TRBJ1-5; tentative D call: TRBD1 (5 bases). The CDR3 length is 12 residues. V was cut by 6 bases and J by 7 bases, with 10 bases left in between. Here the CDR3 reads CASSMKGQPQHF. As DNA, the CDR3 is TGTGCCAGCAGCATGAAGGGGCAGCCCCAGCATTTT.